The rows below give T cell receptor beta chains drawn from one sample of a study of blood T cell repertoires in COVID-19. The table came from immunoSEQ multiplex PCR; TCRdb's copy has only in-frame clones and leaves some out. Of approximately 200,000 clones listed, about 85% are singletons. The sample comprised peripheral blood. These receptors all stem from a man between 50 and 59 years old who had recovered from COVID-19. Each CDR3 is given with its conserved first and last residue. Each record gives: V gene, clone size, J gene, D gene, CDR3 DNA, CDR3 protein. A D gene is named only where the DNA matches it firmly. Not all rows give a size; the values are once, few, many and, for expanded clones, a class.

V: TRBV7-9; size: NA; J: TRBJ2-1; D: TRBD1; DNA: TGTGCCAGCAGCTCCCGACAGGGGGCTGTCAATGAGCAGTTCTTC; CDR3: CASSSRQGAVNEQFF
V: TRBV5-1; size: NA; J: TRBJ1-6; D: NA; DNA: TGCGCCAGCAGCCGCGACAGGCCCGGGATTAATTCACCCCTCCACTTT; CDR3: CASSRDRPGINSPLHF
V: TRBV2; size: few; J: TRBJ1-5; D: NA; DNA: TGTGCCAGCAGTGAACAGTTGGGGGGTCATCAGCCCCAGCATTTT; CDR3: CASSEQLGGHQPQHF
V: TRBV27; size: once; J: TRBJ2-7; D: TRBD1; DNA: TGTGCCAGCAGTTCCCTCGGACAGGGTACCTACGAGCAGTACTTC; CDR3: CASSSLGQGTYEQYF
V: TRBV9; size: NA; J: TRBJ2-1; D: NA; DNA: TGTGCCAGCAGCGTTAACTCTTACTCCTACAATGAGCAGTTCTTC; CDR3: CASSVNSYSYNEQFF
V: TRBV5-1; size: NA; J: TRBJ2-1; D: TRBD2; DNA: TGCGCCAGCAGCCCAGGACTAGCGGGATACAATGAGCAGTTCTTC; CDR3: CASSPGLAGYNEQFF
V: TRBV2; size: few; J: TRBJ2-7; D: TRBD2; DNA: TGTGCCAGAAGAGCGGGAGGGACCTACGAGCAGTACTTC; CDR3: CARRAGGTYEQYF
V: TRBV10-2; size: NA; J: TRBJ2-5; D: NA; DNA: TGCGCCAGCAGTTCCGAACTAGTACAAGAGACCCAGTACTTC; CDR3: CASSSELVQETQYF
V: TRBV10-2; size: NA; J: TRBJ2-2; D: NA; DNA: TGCGCCAGCTCCCGCGGAAACACCGGGGAGCTGTTTTTT; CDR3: CASSRGNTGELFF
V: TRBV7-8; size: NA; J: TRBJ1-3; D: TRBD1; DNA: TGTGCCAGCAGCTTAGGGACAGGGAGTGGAAACACCATATATTTT; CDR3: CASSLGTGSGNTIYF
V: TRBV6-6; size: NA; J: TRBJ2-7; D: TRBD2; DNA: TGTGCCAGCAGCTTACCTTCTAGCGGGAGTTTCCGGGAGCAGTACTTC; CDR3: CASSLPSSGSFREQYF
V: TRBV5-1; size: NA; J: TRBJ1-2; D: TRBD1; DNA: TGCGCCAGCAGCTTGGCTTTCGGACAGGGTCGCAAGGCAGAGGCCTATGGCTACACCTTC; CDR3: CASSLAFGQGRKAEAYGYTF
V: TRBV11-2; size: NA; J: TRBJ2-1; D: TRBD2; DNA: TGTGCCAGCAGCTTTGCTAGCGGGAGCTATGAGCAGTTCTTC; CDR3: CASSFASGSYEQFF
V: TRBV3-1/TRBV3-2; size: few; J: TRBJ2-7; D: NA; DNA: TGTGCCAGCAGCGCTAGCGTAGGCGAGCAGTACTTC; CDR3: CASSASVGEQYF
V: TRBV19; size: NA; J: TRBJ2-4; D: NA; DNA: TGTGCCAGTAGTATTATAGCCAAAAACATTCAGTACTTC; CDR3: CASSIIAKNIQYF
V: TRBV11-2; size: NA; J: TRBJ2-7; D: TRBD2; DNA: TGTGCCAGCAGCTTAAATCCAACTAGCGGACCCTACGAGCAGTACTTC; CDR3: CASSLNPTSGPYEQYF
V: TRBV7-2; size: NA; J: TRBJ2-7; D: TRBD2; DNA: TGTGCCAGCAGCTTAGCGTCGGGACTAGTGATCTACGAGCAGTACTTC; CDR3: CASSLASGLVIYEQYF
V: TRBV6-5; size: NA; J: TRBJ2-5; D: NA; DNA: TGTGCCAGCAGGACCGGACTCTTCCCGGAGACCCAGTACTTC; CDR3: CASRTGLFPETQYF
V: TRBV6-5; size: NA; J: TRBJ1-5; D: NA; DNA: TGTGCCAGCAAAATGTACAGCAATAGCAATCAGCCCCAGCATTTT; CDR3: CASKMYSNSNQPQHF
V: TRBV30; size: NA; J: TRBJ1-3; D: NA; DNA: TGTGCCTGGTCAGGGCTTGGAAACACCATATATTTT; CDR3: CAWSGLGNTIYF
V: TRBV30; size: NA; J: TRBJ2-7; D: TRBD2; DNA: TGTGCCTGGAGTGGCGGGAGACCCTACGAGCAGTACTTC; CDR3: CAWSGGRPYEQYF
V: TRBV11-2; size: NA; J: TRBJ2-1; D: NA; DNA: TGTGCCAGCAGCACCCTCAGGGGTTCCTACAATGAGCAGTTCTTC; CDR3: CASSTLRGSYNEQFF
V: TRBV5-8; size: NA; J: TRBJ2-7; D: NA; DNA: TGTGCCAGCAGCTGGAGTGGACAGTCGACCTACGAGCAGTACTTC; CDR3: CASSWSGQSTYEQYF
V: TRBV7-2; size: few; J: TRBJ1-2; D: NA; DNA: TGTGCCAGCAGCTTAGCTGCAGGGATTGTATCCGGCTACACCTTC; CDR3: CASSLAAGIVSGYTF
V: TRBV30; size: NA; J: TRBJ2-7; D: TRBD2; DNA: TGTGCCTGGAGTGGTGGGGGAGGGCTCACCTACGAGCAGTACTTC; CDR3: CAWSGGGGLTYEQYF
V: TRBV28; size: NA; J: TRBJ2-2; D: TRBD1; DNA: TGTGCCAGCAGCTCGGACAGGGGCGCTCGGGAGCTGTTTTTT; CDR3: CASSSDRGARELFF
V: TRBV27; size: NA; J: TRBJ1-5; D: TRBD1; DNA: TGTGCCAGCAGTTCGACAGGGCCTTATAGCAATCAGCCCCAGCATTTT; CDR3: CASSSTGPYSNQPQHF
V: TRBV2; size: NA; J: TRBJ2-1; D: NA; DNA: TGTGCCAGCAGTGAAAGTCTAGCGCTCTCCTACAATGAGCAGTTCTTC; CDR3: CASSESLALSYNEQFF
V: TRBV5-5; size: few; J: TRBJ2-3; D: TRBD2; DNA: TGTGCCAGCAGCTCAAAGGCCACTAGCGGGAGAACAGATACGCAGTATTTT; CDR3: CASSSKATSGRTDTQYF
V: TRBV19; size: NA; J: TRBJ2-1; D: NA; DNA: TGTGCCAGTAGTATAGATTTGGCAACCTACAATGAGCAGTTCTTC; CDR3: CASSIDLATYNEQFF
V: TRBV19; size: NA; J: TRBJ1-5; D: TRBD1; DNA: TGTGCCAGTAGCCAGGATCGTCCGGGACAGGGGTCCGAACCCCAGCATTTT; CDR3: CASSQDRPGQGSEPQHF
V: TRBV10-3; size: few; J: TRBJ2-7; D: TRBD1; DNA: TGTGCCATCAGTGAAAAGGGACAGGCCTACGAGCAGTACTTC; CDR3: CAISEKGQAYEQYF
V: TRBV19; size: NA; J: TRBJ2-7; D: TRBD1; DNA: TGTGCCAGTAGTATAGCCGGACAGGTATCCTACGAGCAGTACTTC; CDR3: CASSIAGQVSYEQYF
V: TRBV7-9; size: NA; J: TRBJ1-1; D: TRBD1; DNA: TGTGCCAGCAGCTTTCAGGGGGCAGGCACTGAAGCTTTCTTT; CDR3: CASSFQGAGTEAFF
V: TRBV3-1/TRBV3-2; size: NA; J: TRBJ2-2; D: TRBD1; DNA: TGTGCCAGCAGACCCATGACAGGGGCCACCGGGGAGCTGTTTTTT; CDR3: CASRPMTGATGELFF
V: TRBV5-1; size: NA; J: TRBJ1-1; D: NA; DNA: TGCGCCAGCAGCTTGGCACAGAACACTGAAGCTTTCTTT; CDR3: CASSLAQNTEAFF
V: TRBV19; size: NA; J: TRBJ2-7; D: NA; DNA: TGTGCCAGTAGCTCGGGGGCCTACGAGCAGTACTTC; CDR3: CASSSGAYEQYF
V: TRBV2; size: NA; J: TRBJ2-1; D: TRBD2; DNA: TGTGCCAGCAGTGACGGGGGTTTAGCGGGAGGGGTGTCCTACAATGAGCAGTTCTTC; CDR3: CASSDGGLAGGVSYNEQFF
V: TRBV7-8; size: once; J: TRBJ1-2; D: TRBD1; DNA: TGTGCCAGCAGCTTAGAGATCCGTCTCGTACAGGGGGCGCGTGGCTACACCTTC; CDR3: CASSLEIRLVQGARGYTF
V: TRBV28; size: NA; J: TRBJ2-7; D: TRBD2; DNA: TGTGCCAGCAGAACTAGCGGGTACGAGCAGTACTTC; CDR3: CASRTSGYEQYF
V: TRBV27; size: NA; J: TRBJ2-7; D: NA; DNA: TGTGCCAGCACCCCTGAGGCAGGGCGTACCCTCTACGAGCAGTACTTC; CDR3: CASTPEAGRTLYEQYF